This T cell receptor beta chain was observed in a study of blood T cell repertoires in COVID-19. Seattle's enrolled individuals joined amid active infection and were then monitored longitudinally. Germline-derived CDR1 and CDR2 are MNHEY and SVGAGI. Unmatched junction bases numbered 8, after V lost 4 bases and J lost 5 bases. The CDR3 is 15 residues long. As handled by the study authors: Reference gene primers were amplified, and this amplification served to estimate nucleated cell counts. Sequencing was performed with immunoSEQ multiplex PCR; in TCRdb, only in-frame clones are kept and a portion is missing. That table supplies the V and J calls and clone size; D and trimming were determined from the DNA. The table has fewer than 450,000 clones, 88% seen once.

Material: peripheral blood. This chain uses TRBV6-5 with TRBJ1-1; TRBD1 aligns across 9 bases. This receptor was obtained from a woman aged 50 to 60 with COVID-19, enrolled during active disease. CDR3 DNA sequence: TGTGCCAGCAGTTGGGGGGACAGGGAATGGACTGAAGCTTTCTTT. Translation: CASSWGDREWTEAFF.